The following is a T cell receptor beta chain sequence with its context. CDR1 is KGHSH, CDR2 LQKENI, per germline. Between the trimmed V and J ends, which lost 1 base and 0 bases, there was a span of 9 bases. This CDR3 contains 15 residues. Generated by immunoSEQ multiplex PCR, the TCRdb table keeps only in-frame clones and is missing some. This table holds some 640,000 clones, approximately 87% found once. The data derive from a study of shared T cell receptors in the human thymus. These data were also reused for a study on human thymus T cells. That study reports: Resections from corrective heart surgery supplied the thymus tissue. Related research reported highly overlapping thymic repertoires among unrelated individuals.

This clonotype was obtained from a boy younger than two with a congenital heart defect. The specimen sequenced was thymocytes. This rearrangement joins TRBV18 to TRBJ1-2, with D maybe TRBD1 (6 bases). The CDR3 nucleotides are TGTGCCAGCTCACCACATGGACAGCCTAACTATGGCTACACCTTC. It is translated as CASSPHGQPNYGYTF.